The 13 T cell receptor beta chains below come from one sample, sequenced in a study of blood T cell repertoires in COVID-19. The protocol was immunoSEQ multiplex PCR, while the TCRdb copy is restricted to in-frame clones and leaves out a portion. This sample has approximately 180,000 clones, with around 87% found just once. Source material: peripheral blood. The receptors originated from a man aged 35 to 55 with active or convalescent COVID-19.

The rearrangement joins TRBV7-9 to TRBJ2-2; tentatively, D is TRBD2 (6 bases). Germline lookup yields CDR1 SEHNR and CDR2 FQNEAQ (reference sequence). This CDR3 spans 14 amino acids. V dropped 0 bases and J dropped 4 bases, with 6 bases sitting between them. This CDR3 reads CASSLASGTGELFF. Here the CDR3 DNA reads TGTGCCAGCAGCTTAGCTAGCGGCACCGGGGAGCTGTTTTTT.

The chain is built from TRBV4-1 and TRBJ2-2; D remains unclear. Between the trimmed V and J ends, which lost 1 base and 5 bases, there was a span of 8 bases. CDR3 length equals 14 residues. The germline V gene has CDR1 MGHRA and CDR2 YSYEKL. CDR3 DNA: TGCGCCAGCAGCCAAGGAATGGAGACCGGGGAGCTGTTTTTT. It encodes CASSQGMETGELFF.

The gene calls are TRBV5-6 and TRBJ2-3, with 8 bases aligning to TRBD2. V dropped 1 base and J dropped 1; count of bases not matched to a gene: 5. Germline lookup yields CDR1 SGHDT and CDR2 YYEEEE. The CDR3 totals 16 residues. CDR3 DNA sequence: TGTGCCAGCAGCTTGTCAGCGGGGGCTCGCACAGATACGCAGTATTTT. Its protein is CASSLSAGARTDTQYF.

This clone came up once. V gene TRBV3-1 (or the pseudogene TRBV3-2) combines with J gene TRBJ1-4, with D possibly matching TRBD1 (6 bases). Germline V gene lookup returns CDR1 LGHDT and CDR2 YNNKEL (reference sequence). The CDR3 runs 15 residues. V lost 4 bases, J lost 8 bases, and 17 bases lay in between. The CDR3 DNA sequence: TGTGCCAGCAGCCCCCGGGACATTTTCCGGGAAAAACTGTTTTTT. This translates into CASSPRDIFREKLFF.

This chain uses TRBV6-5 with TRBJ1-5; D might be TRBD1 (6 bases). Per germline, CDR1 MNHEY and CDR2 SVGAGI. The CDR3 extends over 14 amino acids. V lost 7 bases, J lost 3 bases, and 13 bases lay in between. CDR3 in DNA: TGTGCCAGCAAAAAGGGGGGGCTCAATCAGCCCCAGCATTTT. Its protein product is CASKKGGLNQPQHF.

The chain is built from TRBV6-5 and TRBJ2-7; the match to TRBD1 covers 10 bases. Trimming removed 2 bases from V and 3 bases from J; junction bases left unmatched: 1. CDR1 is MNHEY and CDR2 is SVGAGI in the germline V gene. This CDR3 is built from 14 residues. CDR3 region: CASSYRTGGYEQYF. The CDR3 coding sequence is TGTGCCAGCAGTTACAGGACAGGGGGCTACGAGCAGTACTTC.

This rearrangement joins TRBV4-1 to TRBJ1-2; D remains ambiguous. This CDR3 contains 15 residues. The V end lost 0 bases, the J end lost 5 bases, and 13 bases lay between the germline ends. CDR1 and CDR2 from the germline V gene are MGHRA and YSYEKL. DNA for the CDR3: TGCGCCAGCAGCCAAGATGCGGGAGGCGTATATGGCTACACCTTC. It codes for CASSQDAGGVYGYTF.

In regard to this clone: Other nucleotide sequences from this sample produce the same CDR3. The chain employs TRBV6-1 and TRBJ1-5, with unresolved D. The CDR3 loop spans 13 amino acids. CDR1 MNHNS and CDR2 SASEGT come from the germline V gene. V was clipped by 3 bases and J by 2 bases, with 5 bases between them. CDR3 DNA sequence: TGTGCCAGCAGTGAGGGAGGCAATCAGCCCCAGCATTTT. Amino acid sequence: CASSEGGNQPQHF.

This clone came up once. V usage is TRBV6-6 and J usage is TRBJ2-5; D remains unclear. This CDR3 is built from 12 residues. The V end lost 2 bases, the J end lost 5 bases, and 6 bases lay between the germline ends. Looked up from germline, CDR1 is MNHNY and CDR2 is SVGAGI (reference sequence). The CDR3 DNA is TGTGCCAGCAGTTACGTCGAGGAGACCCAGTACTTC. Translated: CASSYVEETQYF.

This clone was counted a single time. The chain joins TRBV7-8 to TRBJ1-4; D remains unclear. The V gene's germline CDR1 is SGHVS and CDR2 FQNEAQ. CDR3 length: 13 amino acids. V was clipped by 5 bases and J by 7 bases, with 11 bases between them. CDR3 region: CASSLGRGEKLFF. The CDR3 DNA follows: TGTGCCAGCAGCCTTGGGCGGGGTGAAAAACTGTTTTTT.

This clone came up once. V usage is TRBV7-2 and J usage is TRBJ1-4; D is possibly TRBD1 (5 bases). The CDR3 contains 15 residues. The germline CDR1 and CDR2 sequences are SGHTA and FQGNSA. Trimming took off 1 base at V and 8 bases at J, with 14 bases between the two ends. DNA of the CDR3: TGTGCCAGCAGCTTAGAGGGCAGGGTTGAGGAAAAACTGTTTTTT. It translates to CASSLEGRVEEKLFF.

The V gene is TRBV3-1 (or the pseudogene TRBV3-2), the J gene TRBJ1-1; tentatively, D is TRBD1 (5 bases). Germline-derived CDR1 and CDR2 are LGHDT and YNNKEL (reference sequence). V gave up 5 bases and J gave up 1 base, with 14 bases separating them. The CDR3 length is 15 residues. CDR3 sequence reads: CASSLRGLPNTEAFF. As DNA, the CDR3 is TGTGCCAGCAGCTTGAGGGGACTGCCGAACACTGAAGCTTTCTTT.

This clone was counted a single time. J is TRBJ2-2 and V is TRBV6-5, with unresolved D. V was clipped by 6 bases and J by 4 bases, with 15 bases between them. From germline, CDR1 is MNHEY and CDR2 SVGAGI. The CDR3 is 15 amino acids. The CDR3 loop is CASRTGSVATGELFF. CDR3 in DNA: TGTGCCAGCAGAACCGGGTCCGTCGCCACCGGGGAGCTGTTTTTT.